A single T cell receptor (beta chain) is shown here with its context. Its target is unknown. These data belong to a study of radiotherapy plus CTLA-4 blockade in lung cancer. Study-wide background: With 31% of patients having disease control, objective responses were seen in 15% to 20%. Study-wide results and caveats: Reports identified early blood T cell clone dynamics, with interferon-beta, as the best response predictor.

Sequencing was performed with immunoSEQ multiplex PCR; in TCRdb, only in-frame clones are kept and a portion is missing. The data show approximately 81,000 clones, 78% seen once. Germline values: CDR1 SGHRS, CDR2 YFSETQ. V lost 4 bases and J lost 5; bases outside the gene matches: 5. The CDR3 length is 14 residues. The sequence was collected from a human donor with non-small cell lung cancer who had a partial response to radiotherapy plus ipilimumab. Some clones in this sample may be carry-over from other donors' samples. Source: peripheral blood, taken from a patient treated with radiotherapy plus ipilimumab. This chain connects TRBV5-1 to TRBJ2-5; 10 bases line up with TRBD2. CDR3 residues: CASSSTSGTETQYF. For the CDR3, the DNA is TGCGCCAGCAGCAGTACTAGCGGGACCGAGACCCAGTACTTC.